The T cell receptor beta chain described here comes from a study of cytomegalovirus exposure and HLA in healthy donors. PCR was performed using 60 Vbeta and 13 Jbeta primers. The table came from immunoSEQ multiplex PCR; TCRdb's copy has only in-frame clones and leaves some out. The clone table shows roughly 100,000 clones, with the ten largest holding about 3%. Healthy bone marrow donors supplied every sample. Study results and limitations: Later genetic work tied a missense DCLRE1C variant to beta-chain V and J trimming.

In regard to this clone: What it binds is unknown.

The CDR3 covers 13 residues. Trimming took 8 bases from V and 5 from J; bases not matched to a gene: 3. The germline CDR1 and CDR2 sequences are KGHSH and LQKENI. The chain uses TRBV18 and TRBJ1-6; TRBD1 agrees at 7 bases. The source is a man aged 35-49 years in good health and CMV-seronegative. Sequenced: PBMCs. DNA for the CDR3: TGTGCCAGCGCAGACAGGGATAATTCACCCCTCCACTTT. Translation: CASADRDNSPLHF.